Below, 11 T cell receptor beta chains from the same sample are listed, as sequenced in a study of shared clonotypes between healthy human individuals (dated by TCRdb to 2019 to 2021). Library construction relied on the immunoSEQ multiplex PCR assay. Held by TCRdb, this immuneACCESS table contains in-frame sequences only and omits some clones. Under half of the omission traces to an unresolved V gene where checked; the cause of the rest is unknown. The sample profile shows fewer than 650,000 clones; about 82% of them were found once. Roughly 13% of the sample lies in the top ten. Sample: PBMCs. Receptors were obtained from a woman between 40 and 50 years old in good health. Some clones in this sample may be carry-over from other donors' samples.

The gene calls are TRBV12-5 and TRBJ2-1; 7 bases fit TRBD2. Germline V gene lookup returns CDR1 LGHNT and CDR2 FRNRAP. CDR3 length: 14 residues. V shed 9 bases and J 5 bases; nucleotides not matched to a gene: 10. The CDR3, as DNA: TGTGCTAGCTCCCTAGCGGAGGACAACAATGAGCAGTTCTTC. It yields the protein CASSLAEDNNEQFF.

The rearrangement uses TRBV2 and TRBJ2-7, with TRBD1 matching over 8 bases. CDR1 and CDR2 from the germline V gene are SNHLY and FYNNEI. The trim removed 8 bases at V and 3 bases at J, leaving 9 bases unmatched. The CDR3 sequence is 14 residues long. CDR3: CASRKTGDHYEQYF. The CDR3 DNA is TGTGCCAGCCGTAAGACAGGGGATCACTACGAGCAGTACTTC.

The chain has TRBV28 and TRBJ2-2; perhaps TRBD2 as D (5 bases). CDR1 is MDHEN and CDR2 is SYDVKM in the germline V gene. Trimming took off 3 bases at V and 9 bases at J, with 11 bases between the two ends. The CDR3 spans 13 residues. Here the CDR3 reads CASSFLGGRELFF. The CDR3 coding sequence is TGTGCCAGCAGTTTTCTAGGAGGCCGGGAGCTGTTTTTT. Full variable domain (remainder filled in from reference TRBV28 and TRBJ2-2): DVKVTQSSRYLVKRTGEKVFLECVQDMDHENMFWYRQDPGLGLRLIYFSYDVKMKEKGDIPEGYSVSREKKERFSLILESASTNQTSMYLCASSFLGGRELFFGEGSRLTVL.

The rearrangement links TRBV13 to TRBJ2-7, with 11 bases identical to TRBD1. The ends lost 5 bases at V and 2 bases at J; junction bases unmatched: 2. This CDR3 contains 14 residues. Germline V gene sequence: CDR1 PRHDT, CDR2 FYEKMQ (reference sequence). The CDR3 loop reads CASSGQGAAYEQYF. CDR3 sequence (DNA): TGTGCCAGCAGCGGACAGGGGGCCGCCTACGAGCAGTACTTC. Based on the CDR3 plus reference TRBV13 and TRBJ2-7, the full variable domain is AAGVIQSPRHLIKEKRETATLKCYPIPRHDTVYWYQQGPGQDPQFLISFYEKMQSDKGSIPDRFSAQQFSDYHSELNMSSLELGDSALYFCASSGQGAAYEQYFGPGTRLTVT.

As DNA, the CDR3 is TGTGCCAGCAGTTCCCGGGACAGGTTCAATCAGCCCCAGCATTTT. Protein: CASSSRDRFNQPQHF. The chain carries TRBV28 and TRBJ1-5; TRBD1 aligns across 8 bases. The CDR3 is made up of 15 amino acids. CDR1 MDHEN and CDR2 SYDVKM come from the germline V gene. J lost 3 bases, V lost 4 bases, and 5 bases had no gene match.

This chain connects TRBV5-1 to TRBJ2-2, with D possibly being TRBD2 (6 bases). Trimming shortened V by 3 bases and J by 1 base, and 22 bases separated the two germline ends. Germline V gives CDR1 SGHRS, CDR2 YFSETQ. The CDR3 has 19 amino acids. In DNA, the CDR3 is TGCGCCAGCAGCTCCGCTGCGGCGGGAACCCTTGGGAACACCGGGGAGCTGTTTTTT. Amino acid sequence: CASSSAAAGTLGNTGELFF.

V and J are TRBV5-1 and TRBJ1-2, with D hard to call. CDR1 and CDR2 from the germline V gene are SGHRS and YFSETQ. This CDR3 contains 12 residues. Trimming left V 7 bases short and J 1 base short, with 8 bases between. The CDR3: CASHTDNYGYTF. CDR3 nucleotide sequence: TGCGCCAGCCACACAGATAACTATGGCTACACCTTC.

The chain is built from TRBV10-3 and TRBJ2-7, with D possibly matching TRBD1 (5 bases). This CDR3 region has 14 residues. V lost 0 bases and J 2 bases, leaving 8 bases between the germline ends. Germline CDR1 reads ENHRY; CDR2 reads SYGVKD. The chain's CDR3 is CAISESQGPYEQYF. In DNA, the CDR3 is TGTGCCATCAGTGAGTCCCAGGGCCCCTACGAGCAGTACTTC.

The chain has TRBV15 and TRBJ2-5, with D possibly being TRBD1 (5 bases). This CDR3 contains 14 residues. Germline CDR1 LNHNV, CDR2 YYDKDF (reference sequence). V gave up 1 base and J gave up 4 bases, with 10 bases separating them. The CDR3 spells CATSRAARGETQYF. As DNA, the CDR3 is TGTGCCACCAGCAGAGCGGCTAGGGGAGAGACCCAGTACTTC.

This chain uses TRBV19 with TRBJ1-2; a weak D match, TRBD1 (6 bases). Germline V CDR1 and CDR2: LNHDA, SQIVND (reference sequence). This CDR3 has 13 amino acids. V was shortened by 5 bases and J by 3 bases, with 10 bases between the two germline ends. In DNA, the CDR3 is TGTGCCAGTAGTCAGGGGATAGACTATGGCTACACCTTC. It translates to CASSQGIDYGYTF.

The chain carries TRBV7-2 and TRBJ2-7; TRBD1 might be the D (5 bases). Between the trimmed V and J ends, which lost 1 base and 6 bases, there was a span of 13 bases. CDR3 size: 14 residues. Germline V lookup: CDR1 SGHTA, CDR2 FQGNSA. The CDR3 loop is CASSLVSTGGEQYF. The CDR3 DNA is TGTGCCAGCAGCTTAGTATCCACAGGTGGCGAGCAGTACTTC. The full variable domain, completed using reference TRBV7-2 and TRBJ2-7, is GAGVSQSPSNKVTEKGKDVELRCDPISGHTALYWYRQSLGQGLEFLIYFQGNSAPDKSGLPSDRFSAERTGGSVSTLTIQRTQQEDSAVYLCASSLVSTGGEQYFGPGTRLTVT.